Following are 22 T cell receptor beta chains from one sample sequenced in a study of blood T cell repertoires in COVID-19. This table comes from immunoSEQ multiplex PCR, and its TCRdb copy is limited to in-frame clones, with some not included. This repertoire shows over 250,000 clones, nearly 90% found once; its top ten account for 1%. The sample taken for sequencing was PBMCs or T cells enriched from blood (not recorded which). The source is a woman aged 25 to 39 who had recovered from COVID-19.

The rearrangement links TRBV3-1 (or the pseudogene TRBV3-2) to TRBJ2-5, with 11 nucleotides matching TRBD2. Germline trimming cut 5 bases from V and 2 bases from J; bases unmatched to any gene: 7. The CDR3 totals 16 residues. Germline V lookup: CDR1 LGHDT, CDR2 YNNKEL (reference sequence). CDR3 protein: CASSGTSGSPQETQYF. In nucleotides, the CDR3 is TGTGCCAGCAGCGGGACTAGCGGATCCCCTCAAGAGACCCAGTACTTC.

A note on this clone: Compared with germline, one end of the junction differs, possibly owing to a read error. This rearrangement joins TRBV28 to TRBJ1-3, with a possible D match to TRBD1 (6 bases). The germline gives CDR1 MDHEN, CDR2 SYDVKM. The CDR3 loop spans 14 amino acids. The CDR3 here is CASRFTGIGNTIYF. The DNA for the CDR3 is TGTGCCAGCCGTTTCACAGGGATAGGAAACACCATATATTTT.

This chain links TRBV6-2 or TRBV6-3 with TRBJ2-7; D is possibly TRBD1 (5 bases). The V end lost 6 bases, the J end lost 0 bases, and 18 bases lay between the germline ends. Germline V gene lookup returns CDR1 MNHEY and CDR2 SVGEGT. The length of the CDR3 is 16 residues. CDR3 protein: CASSFDSNFPSYEQYF. For the CDR3, the DNA is TGTGCCAGCAGCTTCGACAGTAATTTCCCCTCCTACGAGCAGTACTTC.

This clone came up a few times. Other DNA sequences in the sample encode the same CDR3. The chain links TRBV4-3 to TRBJ2-7; TRBD2 matches 11 bases. Germline-derived CDR1 and CDR2 are LGHNA and YSLEER. The CDR3 spans 15 residues. V lost 0 bases, J lost 3 bases, and 1 base stayed unmatched. The CDR3 loop is CASSQETSGVYEQYF. CDR3 DNA: TGCGCCAGCAGCCAAGAGACTAGCGGGGTCTACGAGCAGTACTTC.

The chain carries TRBV29-1 and TRBJ2-4; 11 bases are shared with TRBD2. Trimming took 4 bases from V and 7 from J; bases not matched to a gene: 12. This CDR3 spans 16 amino acids. The V gene's germline CDR1 is SQVTM and CDR2 ANQGSEA. The CDR3 here is CSVGLVAGGPGNIQYF. The CDR3 nucleotides are TGCAGCGTTGGGTTAGTAGCGGGAGGGCCCGGGAACATTCAGTACTTC.

V and J are TRBV18 and TRBJ2-2; maybe TRBD1 (5 bases). CDR1 is KGHSH and CDR2 is LQKENI in the germline V gene. The CDR3 is 15 residues long. V lost 2 bases and J lost 5, with 12 bases in between. This CDR3 reads CASSPGARQTGELFF. As DNA, the CDR3 is TGTGCCAGCTCACCAGGGGCCAGACAGACCGGGGAGCTGTTTTTT.

The V call is TRBV2, the J call TRBJ2-7; 9 nucleotides agree with TRBD2. The CDR3 runs 15 residues. Germline V gene lookup returns CDR1 SNHLY and CDR2 FYNNEI. The V and J ends lost 4 bases and 2 bases, in that order; junction bases with no gene match: 6. The CDR3: CASSAKRTSAYEQYF. The CDR3 region has the DNA TGTGCCAGCAGTGCGAAGAGGACTAGCGCCTACGAGCAGTACTTC. The complete variable domain, with remaining parts taken from reference TRBV2 and TRBJ2-7, reads EPEVTQTPSHQVTQMGQEVILRCVPISNHLYFYWYRQILGQKVEFLVSFYNNEISEKSEIFDDQFSVERPDGSNFTLKIRSTKLEDSAMYFCASSAKRTSAYEQYFGPGTRLTVT.

V gene TRBV28 combines with J gene TRBJ2-5; the D gene is possibly TRBD1 (6 bases). The V gene's germline CDR1 is MDHEN and CDR2 SYDVKM. The CDR3 runs to 13 residues. Trimming took 10 bases from V and 5 from J, leaving 17 bases between them. The CDR3 coding sequence is TGTGCCACCAGGCCCGGGACATCGGAGACCCAGTACTTC. It translates to CATRPGTSETQYF. Full variable domain (rest looked up from reference TRBV28 and TRBJ2-5): DVKVTQSSRYLVKRTGEKVFLECVQDMDHENMFWYRQDPGLGLRLIYFSYDVKMKEKGDIPEGYSVSREKKERFSLILESASTNQTSMYLCATRPGTSETQYFGPGTRLLVL.

The chain links TRBV27 to TRBJ1-6; perhaps TRBD1 as D (5 bases). The germline V gene has CDR1 MNHEY and CDR2 SMNVEV (reference sequence). CDR3 length: 13 residues. The V and J ends lost 9 bases and 5 bases respectively, with 11 bases between them. The CDR3 loop reads CASAGTNNSPLHF. DNA of the CDR3: TGTGCCAGTGCGGGGACTAATAATTCACCCCTCCACTTT.

The chain recombines TRBV5-1 with TRBJ2-3, with D possibly TRBD1 on 5 matching bases. The CDR3 is made up of 15 amino acids. V shed 3 bases and J shed 0 bases, with 11 bases lying between them. The germline V gene has CDR1 SGHRS and CDR2 YFSETQ. The CDR3 sequence: CASSSDRRSTDTQYF. The CDR3 nucleotides are TGCGCCAGCAGCTCTGACAGACGAAGCACAGATACGCAGTATTTT.

The J gene is TRBJ2-7, the V gene TRBV19, with 10 bases fitting TRBD2. V was clipped by 5 bases and J by 4 bases; unmatched bases: 8. This CDR3 spans 15 amino acids. CDR1 is LNHDA and CDR2 is SQIVND in the germline V gene (reference sequence). In DNA form, the CDR3 reads TGTGCCAGTAGTTTCCTAGCGGGAGTTCTGTACGAGCAGTACTTC. Encoded protein: CASSFLAGVLYEQYF.

In nucleotides, the CDR3 is TGTGCCAGCAGCTCAACAGGGGATAATTCACCCCTCCACTTT. Its protein is CASSSTGDNSPLHF. The chain has TRBV4-2 and TRBJ1-6, with 7 bases identical to TRBD1. After removal of 5 bases from V and 5 bases from J, the junction contained 3 bases not matched to a gene. CDR1 and CDR2 from the germline V gene are LGHNA and YNFKEQ. The CDR3 consists of 14 residues.

This clone appeared a few times. This sequence joins TRBV2 and TRBJ2-1, with TRBD2 as a possible D gene (6 bases). The CDR3 is made up of 16 amino acids. Germline loops: CDR1 SNHLY, CDR2 FYNNEI. The V gene lost 5 bases and the J gene lost 9 bases, with 23 bases spanning the gap. CDR3 sequence: CASSLSGSRGSTEQFF. Here the CDR3 DNA reads TGTGCCAGCAGTTTATCAGGGTCGCGGGGCTCAACTGAGCAGTTCTTC.

The rearrangement joins TRBV6-5 to TRBJ2-2, with 8 bases identical to TRBD2. Germline CDR1 MNHEY, CDR2 SVGAGI. This CDR3 region has 15 residues. J gave up 7 bases and V 6 bases, and 10 bases lay outside the gene matches. The CDR3 is CASRLRVAGLGELFF. The CDR3 bases are TGTGCCAGCAGGCTACGGGTAGCGGGGCTCGGGGAGCTGTTTTTT.

V and J are TRBV4-3 and TRBJ2-2, with D possibly being TRBD2 (7 bases). The CDR3 consists of 15 residues. Germline V gene lookup returns CDR1 LGHNA and CDR2 YSLEER. V lost 5 bases and J lost 5, with 15 bases in between. CDR3 sequence reads: CASSVGGAETGELFF. DNA of the CDR3: TGCGCCAGCAGCGTAGGGGGGGCCGAAACCGGGGAGCTGTTTTTT.

This sequence joins TRBV7-5 and TRBJ2-7; TRBD1 reflects the table's D call only, with no check against the DNA. TRBV7-5 is designated a pseudogene. This CDR3 region has 16 residues. The CDR3 is CVRSLFTAGGVYEQYF. The CDR3 DNA follows: TGTGTCAGAAGCTTATTTACGGCAGGGGGCGTTTACGAGCAGTACTTC.

This CDR3 is CAISESTRGSNTEAFF. In nucleotides, the CDR3 is TGTGCCATCAGTGAGTCGACTCGAGGGTCGAACACTGAAGCTTTCTTT. The V gene is TRBV10-3, the J gene TRBJ1-1; unclear D gene. Trimming stripped 0 bases from V and 1 base from J, with 12 bases between. The CDR3 covers 16 residues. Germline V CDR1 and CDR2: ENHRY, SYGVKD.

The chain recombines TRBV9 with TRBJ1-2; 7 bases are a match to TRBD1. From germline, CDR1 is SGDLS and CDR2 YYNGEE. Unmatched junction bases numbered 8, after V lost 4 bases and J lost 8 bases. This CDR3 comprises 13 residues. The CDR3 region has the DNA TGTGCCAGCAGCCCCCGGGACAGCGGGGGCTACACCTTC. This translates into CASSPRDSGGYTF.

The chain carries TRBV5-1 and TRBJ1-2; 7 positions match TRBD1. CDR1 SGHRS and CDR2 YFSETQ come from the germline V gene. The CDR3 extends over 14 amino acids. J gave up 4 bases and V 1 base, and 4 bases lay outside the gene matches. The DNA of the CDR3 is TGCGCCAGCAGCTTGAGGGACAGCGCCTATGGCTACACCTTC. Its protein is CASSLRDSAYGYTF.

The genes are TRBV28 and TRBJ1-5, with 8 positions matching TRBD1. There are 15 residues in the CDR3. The junction had 7 bases not matched to a gene; V was cut back by 5 bases and J by 4 bases. The germline V gene encodes CDR1 MDHEN and CDR2 SYDVKM. The CDR3 sequence: CASSRETGANQPQHF. CDR3 sequence (DNA): TGTGCCAGCAGTAGGGAGACAGGGGCTAATCAGCCCCAGCATTTT.

The gene calls are TRBV6-5 and TRBJ1-2; the match to TRBD1 covers 8 bases. The CDR3 has 12 residues. V lost 5 bases and J lost 8; bases outside the gene matches: 4. The germline V gene encodes CDR1 MNHEY and CDR2 SVGAGI. CDR3 region: CASSRQGRGYTF. The CDR3 DNA is TGTGCCAGCAGTCGACAGGGGCGAGGCTACACCTTC.

V usage is TRBV14 and J usage is TRBJ2-7, with 12 bases that match TRBD2. Trimming removed 4 bases from V and 3 bases from J; junction bases left unmatched: 4. The CDR3 spans 15 residues. Per germline, CDR1 SGHDN and CDR2 FVKESK. The CDR3 coding sequence is TGTGCCAGCAGCCTTGGACTAGCGGGACTCTACGAGCAGTACTTC. Protein: CASSLGLAGLYEQYF.